One and the same sample provided the 16 T cell receptor beta chains below, sequenced in a study of shared clonotypes between healthy human individuals. Measured with immunoSEQ multiplex PCR; TCRdb has only the in-frame clones, and not every one. The sample holds under 2,500,000 clones; approximately 96% are singletons and the top ten take roughly 0.13%. Sequencing input: naive CD4+ T cells sorted from blood. Subset: CD45RA+ positively selected. These receptors originate from a man younger than 30 in good health.

The chain is built from TRBV11-2 and TRBJ2-2; D is undetermined. The V gene lost 1 base and the J gene lost 4 bases, with 7 bases spanning the gap. CDR3 length: 14 residues. Germline V gives CDR1 SGHAT, CDR2 FQNNGV. Here the CDR3 reads CASSLVVSTGELFF. The CDR3 DNA reads as TGTGCCAGCAGCTTAGTTGTGAGCACCGGGGAGCTGTTTTTT.

The chain recombines TRBV2 with TRBJ2-7; the match to TRBD2 covers 11 bases. The CDR3 loop spans 14 amino acids. Trimming cost V 6 bases and J 3 bases; bases outside gene matches: 4. Germline V gives CDR1 SNHLY, CDR2 FYNNEI. The CDR3 spells CASRTSGMSYEQYF. CDR3 in DNA: TGTGCCAGCAGGACTAGCGGGATGAGCTACGAGCAGTACTTC.

The V call is TRBV7-2, the J call TRBJ2-2; 8 nucleotides line up with TRBD2. Germline loops: CDR1 SGHTA, CDR2 FQGNSA. V shed 5 bases and J 5 bases; nucleotides not matched to a gene: 16. The CDR3 extends over 18 amino acids. In nucleotides, the CDR3 is TGTGCCAGCAGCCCAATAGCTACCAGCGGGAGAGGAACCGGGGAGCTGTTTTTT. Translating it yields CASSPIATSGRGTGELFF.

Note on this clone: Other nucleotide sequences in the sample specify the same CDR3. The chain has TRBV10-3 and TRBJ2-7; no definite D call. Germline V gene data show CDR1 as ENHRY and CDR2 as SYGVKD. V was shortened by 0 bases and J by 4 bases, with 7 bases between the two germline ends. This CDR3 has 13 residues. CDR3 sequence reads: CAISESQSYEQYF. The CDR3 coding sequence is TGTGCCATCAGTGAGTCCCAGTCGTACGAGCAGTACTTC.

The chain combines TRBV15 with TRBJ2-7, with a weak D call TRBD1 (6 bases). Trimming cost V 4 bases and J 2 bases, with 9 bases left between them. Germline CDR1 and CDR2: LNHNV and YYDKDF (reference sequence). The CDR3 runs 13 residues. This CDR3 reads CATSTDSTYEQYF. CDR3 sequence (DNA): TGTGCCACCAGCACGGACAGCACCTACGAGCAGTACTTC.

The sample holds one count of this clone. The rearrangement joins TRBV30 to TRBJ2-2, with D hard to call. CDR1 and CDR2 from the germline V gene are GTSNPN and SVGIG (reference sequence). The V and J ends lost 0 bases and 15 bases respectively, with 20 bases between them. The CDR3 runs to 14 residues. The CDR3 DNA reads as TGTGCCTGGAGTGTCTCTAGTCGGAAGCTGATGGTGTTTTTT. Its translation: CAWSVSSRKLMVFF.

This clone was recorded once. V usage is TRBV6-5 and J usage is TRBJ2-5, with 12 bases identical to TRBD2. Per the germline V gene, CDR1 is MNHEY and CDR2 is SVGAGI. CDR3 length: 15 amino acids. V trimming: 7 bases; J trimming: 5 bases; junction bases outside the gene matches: 8. CDR3 DNA: TGTGCCAGCAAACCTAGCGGGGGGGCCTGGGAGACCCAGTACTTC. Translated: CASKPSGGAWETQYF.

The CDR3 sequence is CASSPDAVNYGYTF. The CDR3 DNA reads as TGTGCCAGCTCACCAGATGCTGTTAACTATGGCTACACCTTC. V gene TRBV18 combines with J gene TRBJ1-2; unclear D gene. V dropped 2 bases and J dropped 1 base, with 8 bases sitting between them. CDR1 and CDR2 (germline): KGHSH, LQKENI. The CDR3 totals 14 residues.

The sample holds one count of this clone. V gene TRBV19 combines with J gene TRBJ2-2; TRBD2 matches at 7 bases. Trimming cost V 7 bases and J 1 base; bases outside gene matches: 9. Germline-derived CDR1 and CDR2 are LNHDA and SQIVND (reference sequence). The CDR3 runs 16 residues. The DNA of the CDR3 is TGTGCCAGTACGGGGAGCTTAGCGGGGAACACCGGGGAGCTGTTTTTT. Translated, it gives CASTGSLAGNTGELFF.

The rearrangement joins TRBV7-9 to TRBJ2-1; D is ambiguous. Per germline, CDR1 SEHNR and CDR2 FQNEAQ (reference sequence). The CDR3 extends over 12 amino acids. Trimming stripped 5 bases from V and 5 bases from J, with 7 bases between. The CDR3 region is CASSRNDNEQFF. The CDR3 bases are TGTGCCAGCAGCCGTAATGACAATGAGCAGTTCTTC.

The count of this clone is one. The V and J genes are TRBV9 and TRBJ2-1; D is perhaps TRBD1 (7 bases). V lost 2 bases and J 4 bases, leaving 16 bases between the germline ends. From germline, CDR1 is SGDLS and CDR2 YYNGEE. CDR3 length: 16 residues. The CDR3 nucleotides read TGTGCCAGCAGCGTTTCAGGGGGGAAGCGGTACAATGAGCAGTTCTTC. This sequence encodes CASSVSGGKRYNEQFF. Supplemented by reference TRBV9 and TRBJ2-1, the full variable domain reads DSGVTQTPKHLITATGQRVTLRCSPRSGDLSVYWYQQSLDQGLQFLIQYYNGEERAKGNILERFSAQQFPDLHSELNLSSLELGDSALYFCASSVSGGKRYNEQFFGPGTRLTVL.

This clone showed up just once. The chain carries TRBV5-1 and TRBJ2-5, with D possibly matching TRBD1 (6 bases). The CDR3 contains 15 residues. Germline V CDR1 and CDR2: SGHRS, YFSETQ. Deletions cut 4 bases from V and 2 bases from J, with 15 bases between. CDR3 bases: TGCGCCAGCAGCACGGGACAACGGGATCAAGAGACCCAGTACTTC. This translates into CASSTGQRDQETQYF.

The chain carries TRBV30 and TRBJ1-1; D unresolved. Trimming took off 1 base at V and 2 bases at J, with 8 bases between the two ends. The length of the CDR3 is 13 residues. Germline assignment: CDR1 GTSNPN and CDR2 SVGIG (reference sequence). CDR3 coding DNA: TGTGCCTGGAGTGCATCTCACAACACTGAAGCTTTCTTT. Translating it yields CAWSASHNTEAFF.

Points on this clone: Distinct nucleotide sequences in the sample also encode this CDR3. The rearrangement uses TRBV10-3 and TRBJ2-1, with D hard to call. Deletions cut 5 bases from V and 4 bases from J, with 12 bases between. Germline V gives CDR1 ENHRY, CDR2 SYGVKD. The CDR3 loop spans 14 amino acids. CDR3 nucleotides: TGTGCCATCAGTAGAGGCCCCTCGTACAATGAGCAGTTCTTC. Translated, it gives CAISRGPSYNEQFF.

The chain couples TRBV7-8 to TRBJ2-5; the match to TRBD2 covers 8 bases. Germline V lookup: CDR1 SGHVS, CDR2 FQNEAQ. The CDR3 extends over 15 amino acids. With 1 base clipped from V and 2 bases from J, the junction kept 3 bases outside the gene matches. Here the CDR3 DNA reads TGTGCCAGCAGCTTAGGACTAGCGCCACAAGAGACCCAGTACTTC. Translating it yields CASSLGLAPQETQYF. Together with reference TRBV7-8 and TRBJ2-5, the CDR3 gives the full variable domain: GAGVSQSPRYKVAKRGQDVALRCDPISGHVSLFWYQQALGQGPEFLTYFQNEAQLDKSGLPSDRFFAERPEGSVSTLKIQRTQQEDSAVYLCASSLGLAPQETQYFGPGTRLLVL.

The chain is built from TRBV28 and TRBJ2-7; 8 nucleotides agree with TRBD1. This CDR3 is 13 amino acids long. CDR1 is MDHEN, CDR2 SYDVKM, per germline. V shed 8 bases and J 5 bases; nucleotides not matched to a gene: 8. CDR3 in DNA: TGTGCCAGCGTGGACAGGGCAGTCCACGAGCAGTACTTC. It is translated as CASVDRAVHEQYF. The variable domain in full, with the rest retrieved from reference TRBV28 and TRBJ2-7, is DVKVTQSSRYLVKRTGEKVFLECVQDMDHENMFWYRQDPGLGLRLIYFSYDVKMKEKGDIPEGYSVSREKKERFSLILESASTNQTSMYLCASVDRAVHEQYFGPGTRLTVT.